This T cell receptor beta chain appears in the sequencing data of a study of shared T cell receptors in the human thymus. This CDR3 is 13 amino acids long. Germline V gene sequence: CDR1 LNHNV, CDR2 YYDKDF (reference sequence). Trimming removed 0 bases from V and 8 bases from J, with 7 bases in between. Sequencing used immunoSEQ multiplex PCR; TCRdb keeps in-frame clones, though not all of them. Found here are about 660,000 clones, 70% to 90% of them singletons; the top ten hold roughly 0.0089%. These same data were also listed under a study on human thymus T cells. That publication notes: Corrective cardiac operations yielded the resected thymus tissue.

The chain joins TRBV15 to TRBJ1-4; D not resolved. The source is a boy in the first two years of life with a congenital heart defect. The specimen was thymocytes. CDR3 region: CATSREGAEKLFF. Here the CDR3 DNA reads TGTGCCACCAGCAGAGAGGGCGCCGAAAAACTGTTTTTT.